A single sample gave rise to the 3 T cell receptor beta chains below, sequenced in a study of T cells in Graves' hyperthyroidism and ophthalmopathy. Amplified TCR beta CDR3 regions derived from RNA transcripts. The study used the HTBI primer set for a first-round RT-PCR of the TCR CDR3. MiXCR, applied by TCRdb to the multiplex PCR reads, yields one record per CDR3 protein. The table lists some 300,000 distinct CDR3 sequences, approximately 14% of them singletons. Sequencing used blood. These TCRs come from a middle-aged woman with Graves' hyperthyroidism.

In its sample, this clonotype was seen many times. V is TRBV7-8 and J is TRBJ1-5; TRBD1 is a possible D gene (5 bases). The germline CDR1 and CDR2 sequences are SGHVS and FQNEAQ. The CDR3 runs to 15 residues. The germline V and J ends were trimmed by 1 base and 9 bases, with 16 bases remaining between them. The CDR3 loop is CASSLDGTSLRPQHF. In nucleotides, the CDR3 is TGTGCCAGCAGCTTAGATGGGACGTCCCTCAGGCCCCAGCATTTT.

V is TRBV30 and J is TRBJ1-6, with D tentatively TRBD1 (5 bases). Trimming pared 1 base from V and 10 bases from J, leaving 14 bases between. The CDR3 extends over 14 amino acids. Germline V gives CDR1 GTSNPN, CDR2 SVGIG (reference sequence). The CDR3 bases are TGTGCCTGGAGTGGAGGGTGGGGCGGATCACCCCTCCACTTT. This gives the protein CAWSGGWGGSPLHF.

This clonotype turned up a few times. The junction departs from germline at one end; a sequencing error may be responsible. CDR3 in DNA: TGTGCTAGCAGCTTAAATCAGGGGGAGCCCCAGCATTTT. It codes for CASSLNQGEPQHF. This sequence joins TRBV7-7 and TRBJ1-5; 7 bases are shared with TRBD1. This CDR3 is 13 amino acids long. Germline V lookup: CDR1 SSHAT, CDR2 FNYEAQ (reference sequence). Full variable domain (rest looked up from reference TRBV7-7 and TRBJ1-5): GAGVSQSPRYKVTKRGQDVTLRCDPISSHATLYWYQQALGQGPEFLTYFNYEAQPDKSGLPSDRFSAERPEGSISTLTIQRTEQRDSAMYRCASSLNQGEPQHFGDGTRLSIL.